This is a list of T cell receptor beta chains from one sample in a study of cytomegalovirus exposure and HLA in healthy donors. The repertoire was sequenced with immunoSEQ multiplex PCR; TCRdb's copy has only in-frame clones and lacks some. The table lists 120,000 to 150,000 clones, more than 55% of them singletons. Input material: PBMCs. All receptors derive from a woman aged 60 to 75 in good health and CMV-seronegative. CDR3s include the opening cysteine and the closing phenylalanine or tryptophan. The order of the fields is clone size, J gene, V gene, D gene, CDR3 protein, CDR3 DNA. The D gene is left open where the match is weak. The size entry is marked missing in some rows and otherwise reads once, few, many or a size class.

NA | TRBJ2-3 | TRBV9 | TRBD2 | CASSVELKGGGAADTQYF | TGTGCCAGCAGCGTAGAATTGAAGGGCGGGGGGGCCGCAGATACGCAGTATTTT
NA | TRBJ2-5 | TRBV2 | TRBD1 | CASIPDRVETQYF | TGTGCCAGCATCCCGGACAGGGTAGAGACCCAGTACTTC
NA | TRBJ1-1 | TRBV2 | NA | CASSGTRISNTEAFF | TGTGCCAGCAGTGGAACGAGAATTTCGAACACTGAAGCTTTCTTT
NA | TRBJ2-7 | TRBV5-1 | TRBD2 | CASSLDGGRATEQYF | TGCGCCAGCAGCTTGGATGGCGGGAGGGCCACCGAGCAGTACTTC
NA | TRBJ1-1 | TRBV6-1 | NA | CASSKVGNTEAFF | TGTGCCAGCAGTAAAGTGGGCAACACTGAAGCTTTCTTT
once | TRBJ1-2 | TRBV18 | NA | CASSRGGRNYGYTF | TGTGCCAGCTCACGGGGAGGTCGGAACTATGGCTACACCTTC
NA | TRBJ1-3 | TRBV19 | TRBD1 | CASSRDRVYGGNTIYF | TGTGCCAGTAGTAGGGACAGGGTATACGGCGGAAACACCATATATTTT
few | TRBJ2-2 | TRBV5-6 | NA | CASSFTRTGELFF | TGTGCCAGCAGCTTCACGCGCACCGGGGAGCTGTTTTTT
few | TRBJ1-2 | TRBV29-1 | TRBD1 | CSVGRTGGYGYTF | TGCAGCGTGGGAAGGACAGGGGGCTATGGCTACACCTTC
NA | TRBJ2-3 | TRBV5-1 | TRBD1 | CASSLSGQRFTDTQYF | TGCGCCAGCAGCTTGTCGGGACAGCGATTCACAGATACGCAGTATTTT
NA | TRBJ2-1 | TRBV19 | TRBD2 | CASTSILSGRGYNEQFF | TGTGCCAGTACCTCAATCCTTAGCGGGAGGGGCTACAATGAGCAGTTCTTC
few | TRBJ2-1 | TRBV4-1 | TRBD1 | CASSQVGGQGSHNEQFF | TGCGCCAGCAGCCAAGTGGGGGGACAGGGAAGCCACAATGAGCAGTTCTTC
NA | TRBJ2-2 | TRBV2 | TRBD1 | CASSAGTGATGELFF | TGTGCCAGCAGCGCCGGGACAGGGGCCACCGGGGAGCTGTTTTTT
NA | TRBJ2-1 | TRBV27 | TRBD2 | CASSFFSGGSAYNEQFF | TGTGCCAGCAGTTTTTTCAGCGGGGGTTCCGCTTACAATGAGCAGTTCTTC
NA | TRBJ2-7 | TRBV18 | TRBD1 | CASSRDRSSYEQYF | TGTGCCAGCTCCAGGGACAGGAGCTCCTACGAGCAGTACTTC
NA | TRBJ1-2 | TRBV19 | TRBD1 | CASTPGQTNYGYTF | TGTGCCAGTACTCCGGGACAGACTAACTATGGCTACACCTTC
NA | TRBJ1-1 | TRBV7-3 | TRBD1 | CASSEGQGNTEAFF | TGTGCCAGCAGCGAGGGACAGGGGAACACTGAAGCTTTCTTT
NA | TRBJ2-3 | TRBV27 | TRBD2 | CASSSPGLAGLVDTQYF | TGTGCCAGCAGTTCACCGGGACTAGCGGGTCTTGTAGATACGCAGTATTTT
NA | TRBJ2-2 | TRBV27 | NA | CASRGQRDTGELFF | TGTGCCAGCCGGGGTCAGCGGGACACCGGGGAGCTGTTTTTT
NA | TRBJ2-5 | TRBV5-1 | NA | CASSPLGSMGETQYF | TGCGCCAGCAGCCCTTTGGGTAGCATGGGAGAGACCCAGTACTTC
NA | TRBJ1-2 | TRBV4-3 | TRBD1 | CASSQDVGTGDGYTF | TGCGCCAGCAGCCAAGACGTCGGGACAGGGGACGGCTACACCTTC
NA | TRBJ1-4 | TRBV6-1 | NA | CASSDRVNEKLFF | TGTGCCAGCAGTGACAGGGTGAATGAAAAACTGTTTTTT
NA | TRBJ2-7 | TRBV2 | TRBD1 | CASRDRLYEQYF | TGTGCCAGCAGGGACAGGCTGTACGAGCAGTACTTC
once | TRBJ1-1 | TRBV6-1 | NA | CASSAFTGRNTEAFF | TGTGCCAGCAGTGCATTTACAGGACGAAACACTGAAGCTTTCTTT
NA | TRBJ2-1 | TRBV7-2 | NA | CASRISTAEQFF | TGTGCCAGCAGAATTTCCACAGCTGAGCAGTTCTTC
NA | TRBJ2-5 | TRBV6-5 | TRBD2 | CASSQTSGQETQYF | TGTGCCAGCAGTCAGACTAGCGGACAAGAGACCCAGTACTTC
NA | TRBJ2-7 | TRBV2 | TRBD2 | CASSGLAGAYEQYF | TGTGCCAGCAGTGGACTAGCGGGGGCTTACGAGCAGTACTTC
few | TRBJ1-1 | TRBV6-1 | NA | CAARTGGLDTEAFF | TGTGCCGCCCGGACGGGGGGCTTGGACACTGAAGCTTTCTTT
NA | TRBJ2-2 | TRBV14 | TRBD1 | CASSARQGWGTGELFF | TGTGCCAGCAGCGCCCGACAGGGTTGGGGCACCGGGGAGCTGTTTTTT
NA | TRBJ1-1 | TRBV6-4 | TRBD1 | CASSDSGTGRMNTEAFF | TGTGCCAGCAGTGACTCAGGGACAGGACGCATGAACACTGAAGCTTTCTTT
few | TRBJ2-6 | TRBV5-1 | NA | CASSLVGAGANVLTF | TGCGCCAGCAGCTTGGTAGGGGCTGGGGCCAACGTCCTGACTTTC
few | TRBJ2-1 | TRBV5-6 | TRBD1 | CASSQDRGNSYNEQFF | TGTGCCAGCAGCCAGGACAGGGGTAACTCCTACAATGAGCAGTTCTTC